The clone carrying this T cell receptor (beta chain) showed up just a few times. What it binds is not known. The sample originates from a study of response to subunit inactivated influenza vaccine. Study findings and constraints: Authors proposed each seasonal influenza vaccination draws in few new T cells.

TCRdb called the RT-PCR reads again in MiXCR, with one record for every CDR3 protein. The data show roughly 630,000 distinct CDR3 sequences, 11% to 15% seen once. The source material was PBMCs from blood, sampled approximately 15 days before vaccination. The clonotype comes from a middle-aged man who received an inactivated influenza vaccine.

The CDR3 protein is CSASPGGSYSNQPQHF. The CDR3 DNA sequence: TGCAGTGCTTCCCCCGGGGGGTCCTATAGCAATCAGCCCCAGCATTTT. J is TRBJ1-5 and V is TRBV20-1, with a tentative D call TRBD1 (5 bases). Per the germline V gene, CDR1 is DFQATT and CDR2 is SNEGSKA (reference sequence). V lost 5 bases and J lost 0, with 17 bases in between. This CDR3 region has 16 residues.